These 20 T cell receptor beta chains were all obtained from the same sample, sequenced in a study of T cell repertoires in cytomegalovirus infection. Their antigen targets remain unknown. TCRdb recomputed calls from the reads with MiXCR, one row per CDR3 protein. The sample lists hundreds of thousands of distinct CDR3 sequences, around a third occurring once. Here the sequenced sample was cultured PBMCs, taken from culture after CMV antigen stimulation. These receptors were taken from a human donor in good health (CMV status not recorded). Some clones in this sample may be carry-over from other donors' samples.

The chain combines TRBV19 with TRBJ2-7; D is perhaps TRBD2 (5 bases). Trimming removed 6 bases from V and 4 bases from J, with 19 bases in between. The CDR3 length is 15 residues. Germline CDR1 is LNHDA and CDR2 is SQIVND (reference sequence). CDR3 DNA sequence: TGTGCCAGTAGAAACCGAGCGGACCAACCTTACGAGCAGTACTTC. This translates into CASRNRADQPYEQYF.

The CDR3 nucleotides read TGCAGTGCTAGACACACTACCCAGGGGGCATCAGATACGCAGTATTTT. Its translation is CSARHTTQGASDTQYF. The chain is built from TRBV20-1 and TRBJ2-3; 8 positions agree with TRBD1. The CDR3 is 16 residues long. The V gene end was trimmed by 2 bases and the J gene end by 4 bases; junction bases not matched to a gene: 11. CDR1 and CDR2 from the germline V gene are DFQATT and SNEGSKA (reference sequence).

The chain joins TRBV7-4 to TRBJ2-7; D is undetermined. Per germline, CDR1 SGHVT and CDR2 SQSDAQ. This CDR3 has 12 amino acids. Between the trimmed V and J ends, which lost 6 bases and 4 bases, there was a span of 10 bases. As DNA, the CDR3 is TGTGCCAGCAGTATACACGGATACGAGCAGTACTTC. This sequence encodes CASSIHGYEQYF.

This clonotype was observed a few times. The chain joins TRBV19 to TRBJ1-1; 7 positions agree with TRBD1. The J segment lost 2 bases and the V segment lost 9 bases, leaving 9 bases of the junction unmatched. Germline lookup yields CDR1 LNHDA and CDR2 SQIVND (reference sequence). The CDR3 consists of 14 residues. In DNA, the CDR3 is TGTGCCAGCGTTAAGAGGGGGCTTAACACTGAAGCTTTCTTT. Translating gives CASVKRGLNTEAFF. Variable domain in full (rest from reference TRBV19 and TRBJ1-1): DGGITQSPKYLFRKEGQNVTLSCEQNLNHDAMYWYRQDPGQGLRLIYYSQIVNDFQKGDIAEGYSVSREKKESFPLTVTSAQKNPTAFYLCASVKRGLNTEAFFGQGTRLTVV.

This clonotype was observed a handful of times. V gene TRBV7-8 combines with J gene TRBJ1-2; 7 positions match TRBD1. V lost 4 bases to trimming and J lost 4 bases; unmatched junction nucleotides: 6. Germline V gene lookup returns CDR1 SGHVS and CDR2 FQNEAQ. CDR3 length: 14 amino acids. The CDR3 here is CASSSTWDSYGYTF. Here the CDR3 DNA reads TGTGCCAGCAGCTCCACGTGGGACAGCTATGGCTACACCTTC. Combining the CDR3 with reference TRBV7-8 and TRBJ1-2 gives the whole variable domain GAGVSQSPRYKVAKRGQDVALRCDPISGHVSLFWYQQALGQGPEFLTYFQNEAQLDKSGLPSDRFFAERPEGSVSTLKIQRTQQEDSAVYLCASSSTWDSYGYTFGSGTRLTVV.

The V and J genes are TRBV7-2 and TRBJ1-5; D is uncertain. V was pared by 6 bases and J by 1 base, with 10 bases between. Germline V lookup: CDR1 SGHTA, CDR2 FQGNSA. The CDR3 has 14 residues. The CDR3 reads CASSIEGSNQPQHF. In DNA, the CDR3 is TGTGCCAGCAGTATAGAGGGAAGCAATCAGCCCCAGCATTTT.

This clonotype came up many times. The V and J genes are TRBV7-2 and TRBJ2-5, with 12 bases that match TRBD2. Unmatched junction bases numbered 7, after V lost 4 bases and J lost 4 bases. The CDR3 contains 16 residues. Looked up from germline, CDR1 is SGHTA and CDR2 is FQGNSA. Here the CDR3 DNA reads TGTGCCAGCAGCTCTACCACGGGACTAGCGGGAGAGACCCAGTACTTC. Translated, it gives CASSSTTGLAGETQYF. The full variable domain, rest sourced from reference TRBV7-2 and TRBJ2-5, is GAGVSQSPSNKVTEKGKDVELRCDPISGHTALYWYRQSLGQGLEFLIYFQGNSAPDKSGLPSDRFSAERTGGSVSTLTIQRTQQEDSAVYLCASSSTTGLAGETQYFGPGTRLLVL.

V and J are TRBV15 and TRBJ2-7, with D perhaps TRBD2 (6 bases). This CDR3 is built from 14 residues. The germline CDR1 and CDR2 sequences are LNHNV and YYDKDF (reference sequence). V lost 7 bases and J lost 3, with 16 bases in between. CDR3 DNA sequence: TGTGCCACCAACCCGGGACTGAATGACTACGAGCAGTACTTC. This translates into CATNPGLNDYEQYF.

The sample holds many counts of this clonotype. This rearrangement joins TRBV7-2 to TRBJ2-7; 10 bases map to TRBD2. Germline loops: CDR1 SGHTA, CDR2 FQGNSA. After removal of 2 bases from V and 4 bases from J, the junction contained 5 bases not matched to a gene. This CDR3 contains 15 residues. The CDR3 nucleotides are TGTGCCAGCAGCTTACCTCTAGCGGGAGTTTACGAGCAGTACTTC. It encodes CASSLPLAGVYEQYF.

In this sample, this clonotype turned up a few times. The chain joins TRBV12-3 or TRBV12-4 to TRBJ2-1, with 10 bases matching TRBD2. J lost 8 bases, V lost 2 bases, and 3 bases had no gene match. The CDR3 has 14 amino acids. The CDR3 sequence is CASSLSGGAYEQFF. CDR3 nucleotides: TGTGCCAGCAGTTTAAGCGGGGGGGCCTATGAGCAGTTCTTC.

This clonotype was counted between two and nine times. The chain joins TRBV11-2 to TRBJ2-3; 8 bases match TRBD2. V lost 8 bases to trimming and J lost 8 bases; unmatched junction nucleotides: 6. The CDR3 is 12 residues long. Germline loops: CDR1 SGHAT, CDR2 FQNNGV. DNA for the CDR3: TGTGCCAGCCGAGGGACTAGATCTACGCAGTATTTT. Its translation is CASRGTRSTQYF.

This sequence joins TRBV7-9 and TRBJ1-3; 9 bases fit TRBD1. The CDR3 totals 15 residues. Germline lookup yields CDR1 SEHNR and CDR2 FQNEAQ (reference sequence). With V trimmed by 5 bases and J by 5 bases, 7 bases remained unmatched. CDR3 protein: CASSPWTGERNTIYF. The CDR3 DNA reads as TGTGCCAGCAGCCCATGGACAGGGGAAAGAAACACCATATATTTT.

V usage is TRBV28 and J usage is TRBJ1-2, with no clear D. This CDR3 has 14 residues. Trimming pared 2 bases from V and 8 bases from J, leaving 15 bases between. The germline V gene encodes CDR1 MDHEN and CDR2 SYDVKM. CDR3 in amino acids: CASSLGTRFGGYTF. The CDR3 DNA sequence: TGTGCCAGCAGTTTAGGCACGCGCTTCGGGGGCTACACCTTC.

The table lists this clonotype with many counts. The CDR3: CASSLSGTNTEAFF. The CDR3 nucleotides are TGTGCCAGCAGCTTATCCGGCACCAACACTGAAGCTTTCTTT. The V and J genes are TRBV7-2 and TRBJ1-1; D ambiguous. The V gene lost 2 bases and the J gene lost 2 bases, with 9 bases spanning the gap. The V gene's germline CDR1 is SGHTA and CDR2 FQGNSA. CDR3 length: 14 residues.

The rearrangement joins TRBV27 to TRBJ1-1, with D possibly matching TRBD1 (6 bases). The germline V gene has CDR1 MNHEY and CDR2 SMNVEV (reference sequence). The CDR3 totals 12 residues. The ends were cut back, 6 bases at V and 5 bases at J, with 10 bases in the middle. The CDR3 loop is CASRGGWTEAFF. The CDR3 region has the DNA TGTGCCAGCAGAGGGGGATGGACTGAAGCTTTCTTT.

This clonotype was counted many times. V gene TRBV12-3 or TRBV12-4 combines with J gene TRBJ2-1, with 8 nucleotides matching TRBD2. Trimming at V came to 4 bases and at J to 0 bases, leaving 11 bases not matched to a gene. The CDR3 sequence is 18 residues long. CDR3 nucleotides: TGTGCCAGCAGTTCGGGTAGCGGGATCCCTAGCTCCTACAATGAGCAGTTCTTC. This sequence encodes CASSSGSGIPSSYNEQFF.

This rearrangement joins TRBV7-9 to TRBJ2-6; weak D call: TRBD2 (5 bases). The V and J ends lost 3 bases and 4 bases respectively, with 16 bases between them. This CDR3 is built from 17 residues. Germline CDR1 and CDR2: SEHNR and FQNEAQ (reference sequence). CDR3 nucleotide sequence: TGTGCCAGCAGCTTGGAGGTTTCCGAGGCCGGGGCCAACGTCCTGACTTTC. Translated, it gives CASSLEVSEAGANVLTF.

This clonotype has more than one count but fewer than ten. V usage is TRBV29-1 and J usage is TRBJ2-3, with D possibly matching TRBD1 (5 bases). Germline loops: CDR1 SQVTM, CDR2 ANQGSEA. V was clipped by 3 bases and J by 4 bases, with 8 bases between them. The CDR3 sequence is 12 residues long. The CDR3 loop is CSVEFRADTQYF. CDR3 sequence (DNA): TGCAGCGTTGAGTTCAGGGCAGATACGCAGTATTTT.

V and J are TRBV9 and TRBJ2-3; TRBD2 might be the D (5 bases). Trimming took off 0 bases at V and 1 base at J, with 9 bases between the two ends. This CDR3 is built from 15 residues. Per germline, CDR1 SGDLS and CDR2 YYNGEE. The CDR3 DNA is TGTGCCAGCAGCGTAGGAGGGTTCGGCACAGATACGCAGTATTTT. Protein: CASSVGGFGTDTQYF.

This chain connects TRBV2 to TRBJ2-3; 9 bases are shared with TRBD1. The CDR3 has 18 residues. CDR1 and CDR2 from the germline V gene are SNHLY and FYNNEI. J lost 5 bases, V lost 4 bases, and 16 bases had no gene match. In DNA, the CDR3 is TGTGCCAGCAGTGGAGTATATGCGGACAGGGGTTTAGGAGATACGCAGTATTTT. It is translated as CASSGVYADRGLGDTQYF.